Given below is one TCR beta chain in context. This sample was taken from a study of blood T cells in healthy people across ages. PCR was performed a second time for roughly 7 to 11 cycles using a sample-barcoded 5' primer and a J-beta primer mix. Each cDNA molecule was tagged by a template-switch adaptor with 12 random nucleotides. TCRdb processed the 5' RACE reads anew with MiXCR; each CDR3 protein has one entry. The sample includes 1.2 million to 1.5 million distinct CDR3 sequences, 45% to 70% of them seen just once. Germline V lookup: CDR1 MGHRA, CDR2 YSYEKL. CDR3 length: 14 amino acids. V lost 2 bases, J lost 2 bases, and 10 bases lay in between. Donor samples were obtained from healthy Caucasian individuals from Russia, aged about 6 to 100. Researchers isolated at least 7 million PBMCs per sample. Per individual sample, total RNA of at least 6 micrograms was extracted.

This sequence joins TRBV4-1 and TRBJ2-7; D may correspond to TRBD1 or TRBD2 (5 bases each). Sequencing used blood. This TCR came from a young man in good health. CDR3 region: CASSQRGTAYEQYF. As DNA, the CDR3 is TGCGCCAGCAGCCAACGTGGGACGGCCTACGAGCAGTACTTC.